This T cell receptor beta chain was documented in a study of human T cells and chemical hapten exposure. Time point reported: pre-sensitization, week 0. Indicated treatment: therapeutic diphenylcyclopropenone sensitization with weekly scalp DPC. This clonotype was seen repeatedly, ten times or more. MiXCR, run by TCRdb on the RACE reads, gives a single entry per CDR3 protein. The table shows around 95,000 distinct CDR3 sequences, with 11% occurring only once. The CDR3 is 13 residues long. Germline assignment: CDR1 PRHDT and CDR2 FYEKMQ (reference sequence). V lost 4 bases and J lost 2; bases outside the gene matches: 1.

This sample comprised whole blood, obtained in connection with sensitization to the hapten diphenylcyclopropenone (DPC). The gene calls are TRBV13 and TRBJ2-5; 7 bases agree with TRBD1. The source of this sequence is a woman aged 55 to 70 with alopecia areata. Some clones in this sample may be carry-over from other donors' samples. CDR3 residues: CASSSGQQETQYF. The CDR3, as DNA: TGTGCCAGCAGCTCGGGACAGCAAGAGACCCAGTACTTC.